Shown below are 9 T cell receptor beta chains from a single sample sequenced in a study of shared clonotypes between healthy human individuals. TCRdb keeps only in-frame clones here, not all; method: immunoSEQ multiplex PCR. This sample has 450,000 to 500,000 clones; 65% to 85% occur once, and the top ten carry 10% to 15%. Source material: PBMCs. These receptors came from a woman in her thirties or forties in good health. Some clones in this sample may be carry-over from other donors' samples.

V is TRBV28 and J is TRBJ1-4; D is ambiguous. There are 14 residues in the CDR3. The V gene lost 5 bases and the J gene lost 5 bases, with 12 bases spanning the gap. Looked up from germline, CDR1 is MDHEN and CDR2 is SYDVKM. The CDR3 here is CASSPGGLNEKLFF. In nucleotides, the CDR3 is TGTGCCAGCAGTCCTGGAGGGCTCAATGAAAAACTGTTTTTT.

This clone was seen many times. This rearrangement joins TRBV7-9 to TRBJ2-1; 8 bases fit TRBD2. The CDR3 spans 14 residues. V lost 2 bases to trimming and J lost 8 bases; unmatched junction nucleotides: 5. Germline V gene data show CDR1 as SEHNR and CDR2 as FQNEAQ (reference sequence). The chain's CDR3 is CASSLISGSDEQFF. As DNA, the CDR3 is TGTGCCAGCAGCTTAATCAGCGGGAGCGATGAGCAGTTCTTC.

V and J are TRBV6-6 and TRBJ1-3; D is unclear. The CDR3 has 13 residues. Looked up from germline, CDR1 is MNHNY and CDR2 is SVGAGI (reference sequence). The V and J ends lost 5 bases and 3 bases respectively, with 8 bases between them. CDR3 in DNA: TGTGCCAGCAGTCGCCTTGGTGGAAACACCATATATTTT. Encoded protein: CASSRLGGNTIYF.

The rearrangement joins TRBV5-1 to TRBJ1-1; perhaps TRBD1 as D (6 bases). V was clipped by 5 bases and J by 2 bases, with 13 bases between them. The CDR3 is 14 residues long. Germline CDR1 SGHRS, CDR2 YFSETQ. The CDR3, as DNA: TGCGCCAGCAGACTAGCAGGGGCTAACACTGAAGCTTTCTTT. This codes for CASRLAGANTEAFF.

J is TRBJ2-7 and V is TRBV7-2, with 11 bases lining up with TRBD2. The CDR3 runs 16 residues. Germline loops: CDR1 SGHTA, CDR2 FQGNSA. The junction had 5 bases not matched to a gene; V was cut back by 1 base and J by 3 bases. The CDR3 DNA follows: TGTGCCAGCAGCTTAGTTAGCGGGAGGGCCTTCTACGAGCAGTACTTC. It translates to CASSLVSGRAFYEQYF.

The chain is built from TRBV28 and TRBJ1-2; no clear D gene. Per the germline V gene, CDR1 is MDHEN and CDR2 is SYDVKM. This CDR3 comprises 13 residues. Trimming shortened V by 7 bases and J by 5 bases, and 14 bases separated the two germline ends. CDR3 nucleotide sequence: TGTGCCAGCACCCTATTAGGGTTTTATGGCTACACCTTC. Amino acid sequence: CASTLLGFYGYTF.

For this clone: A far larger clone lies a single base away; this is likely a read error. The CDR3 is CSGPLRLDREDEKLFF. The CDR3 DNA reads TGCAGCGGTCCTCTCCGCCTGGACAGGGAGGACGAAAAACTGTTTTTT. The V and J genes are TRBV29-1 and TRBJ1-4, with 8 bases aligning to TRBD1. This CDR3 has 16 residues. The V gene's germline CDR1 is SQVTM and CDR2 ANQGSEA. Trimming removed 7 bases from V and 8 bases from J; junction bases left unmatched: 18.

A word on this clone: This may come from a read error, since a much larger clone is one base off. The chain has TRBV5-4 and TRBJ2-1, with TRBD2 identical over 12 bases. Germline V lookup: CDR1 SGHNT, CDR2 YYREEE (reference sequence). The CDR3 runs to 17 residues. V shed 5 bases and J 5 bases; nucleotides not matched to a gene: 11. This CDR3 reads CASRNLAGGLKHNEQFF. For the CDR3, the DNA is TGTGCCAGCAGAAATCTAGCGGGAGGGCTGAAGCACAATGAGCAGTTCTTC.

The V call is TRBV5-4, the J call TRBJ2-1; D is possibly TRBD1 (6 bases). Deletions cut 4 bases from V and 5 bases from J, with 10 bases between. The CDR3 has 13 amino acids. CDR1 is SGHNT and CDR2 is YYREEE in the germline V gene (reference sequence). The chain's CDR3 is CASSPGQNNEQFF. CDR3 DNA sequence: TGTGCCAGCAGCCCGGGACAAAACAATGAGCAGTTCTTC.